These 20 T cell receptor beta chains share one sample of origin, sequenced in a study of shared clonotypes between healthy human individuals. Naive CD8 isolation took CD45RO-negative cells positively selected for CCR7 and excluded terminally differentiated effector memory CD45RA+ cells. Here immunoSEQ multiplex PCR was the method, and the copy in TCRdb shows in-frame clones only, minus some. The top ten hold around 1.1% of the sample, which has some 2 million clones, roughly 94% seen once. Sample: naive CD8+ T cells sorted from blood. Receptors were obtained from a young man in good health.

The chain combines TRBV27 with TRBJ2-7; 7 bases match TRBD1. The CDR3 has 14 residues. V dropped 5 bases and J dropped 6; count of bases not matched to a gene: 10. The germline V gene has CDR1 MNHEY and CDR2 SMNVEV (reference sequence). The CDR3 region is CASSPSGTAIEQYF. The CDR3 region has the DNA TGTGCCAGCAGTCCCTCCGGGACAGCAATCGAGCAGTACTTC.

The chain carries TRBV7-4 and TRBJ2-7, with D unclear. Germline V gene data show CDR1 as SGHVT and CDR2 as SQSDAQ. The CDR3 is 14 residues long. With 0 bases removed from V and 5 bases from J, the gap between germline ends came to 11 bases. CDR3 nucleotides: TGTGCCAGCAGCTTAGCTGGGCAGGTCCACGAGCAGTACTTC. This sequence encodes CASSLAGQVHEQYF.

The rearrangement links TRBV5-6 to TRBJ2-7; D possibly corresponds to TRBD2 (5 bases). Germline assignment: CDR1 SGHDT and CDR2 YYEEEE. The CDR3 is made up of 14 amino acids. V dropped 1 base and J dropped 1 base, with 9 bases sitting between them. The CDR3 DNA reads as TGTGCCAGCAGCTTGTTCGGGGAGTCCTACGAGCAGTACTTC. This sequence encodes CASSLFGESYEQYF.

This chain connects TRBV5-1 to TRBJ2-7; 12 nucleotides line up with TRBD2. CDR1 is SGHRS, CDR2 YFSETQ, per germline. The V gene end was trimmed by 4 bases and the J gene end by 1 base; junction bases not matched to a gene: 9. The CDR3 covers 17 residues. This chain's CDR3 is CASSPAGLAGPSYEQYF. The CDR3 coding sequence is TGCGCCAGCAGCCCCGCCGGACTAGCGGGGCCTTCCTACGAGCAGTACTTC.

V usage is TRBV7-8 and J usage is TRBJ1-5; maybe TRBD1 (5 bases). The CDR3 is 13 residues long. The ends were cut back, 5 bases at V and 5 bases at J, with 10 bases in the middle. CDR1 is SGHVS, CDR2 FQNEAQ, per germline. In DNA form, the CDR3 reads TGTGCCAGCAGCCCCGCGGGACATCAGCCCCAGCATTTT. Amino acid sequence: CASSPAGHQPQHF.

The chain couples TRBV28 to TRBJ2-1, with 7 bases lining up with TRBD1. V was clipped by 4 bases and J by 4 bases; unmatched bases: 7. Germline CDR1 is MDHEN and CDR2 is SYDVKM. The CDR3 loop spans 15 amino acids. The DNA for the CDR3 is TGTGCCAGCAGTTACCAGGGACAGCTATACAATGAGCAGTTCTTC. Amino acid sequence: CASSYQGQLYNEQFF.

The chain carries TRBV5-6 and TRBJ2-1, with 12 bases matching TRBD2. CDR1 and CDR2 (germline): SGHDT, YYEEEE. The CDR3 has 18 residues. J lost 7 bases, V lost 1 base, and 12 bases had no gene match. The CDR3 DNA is TGTGCCAGCAGCTTGATCCTAGCGGGGGGGCCCGCAGTAAATGAGCAGTTCTTC. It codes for CASSLILAGGPAVNEQFF.

This chain's CDR3 is CASMVTGNEQFF. The CDR3 DNA reads TGTGCCAGCATGGTGACAGGCAATGAGCAGTTCTTC. This sequence joins TRBV25-1 and TRBJ2-1; perhaps TRBD1 as D (6 bases). The length of the CDR3 is 12 residues. Germline loops: CDR1 MGHDK, CDR2 SYGVNS. The germline V and J ends were trimmed by 7 bases and 6 bases, with 10 bases remaining between them.

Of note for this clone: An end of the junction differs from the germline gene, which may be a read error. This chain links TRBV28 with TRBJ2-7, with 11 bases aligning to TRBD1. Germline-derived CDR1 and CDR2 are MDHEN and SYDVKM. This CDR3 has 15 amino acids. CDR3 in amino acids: CASSLGGQGEYEQHF. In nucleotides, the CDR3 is TGTGCCAGCAGTTTGGGGGGACAGGGGGAGTACGAGCAGCACTTC. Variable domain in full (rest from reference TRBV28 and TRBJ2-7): DVKVTQSSRYLVKRTGEKVFLECVQDMDHENMFWYRQDPGLGLRLIYFSYDVKMKEKGDIPEGYSVSREKKERFSLILESASTNQTSMYLCASSLGGQGEYEQHFGPGTRLTVT.

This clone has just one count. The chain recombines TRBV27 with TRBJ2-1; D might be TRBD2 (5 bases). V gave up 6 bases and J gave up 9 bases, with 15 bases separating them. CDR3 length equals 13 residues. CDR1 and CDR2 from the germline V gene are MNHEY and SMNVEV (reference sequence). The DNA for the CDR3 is TGTGCCAGCAGCGTCCTTCCGGGGTCTGAGCAGTTCTTC. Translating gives CASSVLPGSEQFF.

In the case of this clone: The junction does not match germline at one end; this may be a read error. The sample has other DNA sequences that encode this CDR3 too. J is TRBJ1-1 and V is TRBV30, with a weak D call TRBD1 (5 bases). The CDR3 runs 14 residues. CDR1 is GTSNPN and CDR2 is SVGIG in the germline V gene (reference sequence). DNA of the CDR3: TGTGCTTGGATGGGGGGGGTCCAGAACACTGAAGCTTTCTTT. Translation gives CAWMGGVQNTEAFF.

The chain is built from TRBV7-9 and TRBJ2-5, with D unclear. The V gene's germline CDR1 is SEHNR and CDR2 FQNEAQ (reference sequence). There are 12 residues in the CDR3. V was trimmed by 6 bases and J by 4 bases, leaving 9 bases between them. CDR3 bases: TGTGCCAGCAGGCAATACTTAGAGACCCAGTACTTC. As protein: CASRQYLETQYF.

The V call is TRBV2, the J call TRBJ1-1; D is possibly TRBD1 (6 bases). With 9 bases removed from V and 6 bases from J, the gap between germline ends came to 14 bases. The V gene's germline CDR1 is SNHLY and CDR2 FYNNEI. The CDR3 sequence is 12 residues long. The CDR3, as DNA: TGTGCCAGGGGGGCCGCCGGGGCTGAAGCTTTCTTT. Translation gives CARGAAGAEAFF.

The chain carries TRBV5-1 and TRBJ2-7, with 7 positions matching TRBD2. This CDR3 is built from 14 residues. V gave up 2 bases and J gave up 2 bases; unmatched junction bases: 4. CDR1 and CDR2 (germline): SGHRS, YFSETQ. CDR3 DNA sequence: TGCGCCAGCAGCTTACGGGGGGAGACCTACGAGCAGTACTTC. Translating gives CASSLRGETYEQYF.

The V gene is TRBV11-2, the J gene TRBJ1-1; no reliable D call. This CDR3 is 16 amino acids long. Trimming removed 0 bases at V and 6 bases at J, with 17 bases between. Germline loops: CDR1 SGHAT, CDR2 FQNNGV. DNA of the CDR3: TGTGCCAGCAGCTTAGATCCAGGATCCCAACTCTCTGAAGCTTTCTTT. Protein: CASSLDPGSQLSEAFF.

The CDR3 spells CASSSRTESYEQYF. In nucleotides, the CDR3 is TGTGCCAGCAGCTCGAGGACTGAGTCCTACGAGCAGTACTTC. The chain uses TRBV7-6 and TRBJ2-7; D may be TRBD2 (5 bases). The CDR3 covers 14 residues. V lost 4 bases to trimming and J lost 1 base, with 11 bases between them. The germline CDR1 and CDR2 sequences are SGHVS and FNYEAQ.

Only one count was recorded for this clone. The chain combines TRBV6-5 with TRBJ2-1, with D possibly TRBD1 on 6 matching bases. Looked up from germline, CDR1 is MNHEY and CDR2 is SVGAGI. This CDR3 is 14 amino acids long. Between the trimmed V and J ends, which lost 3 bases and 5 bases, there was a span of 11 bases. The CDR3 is CASSYTHRDNEQFF. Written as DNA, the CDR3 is TGTGCCAGCAGTTATACCCACAGGGACAATGAGCAGTTCTTC.

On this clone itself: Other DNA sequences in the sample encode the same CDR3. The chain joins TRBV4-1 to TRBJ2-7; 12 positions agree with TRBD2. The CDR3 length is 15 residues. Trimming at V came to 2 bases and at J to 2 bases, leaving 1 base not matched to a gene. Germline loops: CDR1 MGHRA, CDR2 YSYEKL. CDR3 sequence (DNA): TGCGCCAGCAGCCAAAGACTAGCGGGGGCCTACGAGCAGTACTTC. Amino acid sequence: CASSQRLAGAYEQYF.

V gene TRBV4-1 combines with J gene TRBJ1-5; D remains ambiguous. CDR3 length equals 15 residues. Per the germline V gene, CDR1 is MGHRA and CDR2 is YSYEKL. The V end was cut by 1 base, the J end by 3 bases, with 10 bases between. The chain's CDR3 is CASSQADGLNQPQHF. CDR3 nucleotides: TGCGCCAGCAGCCAAGCCGACGGGCTCAATCAGCCCCAGCATTTT.

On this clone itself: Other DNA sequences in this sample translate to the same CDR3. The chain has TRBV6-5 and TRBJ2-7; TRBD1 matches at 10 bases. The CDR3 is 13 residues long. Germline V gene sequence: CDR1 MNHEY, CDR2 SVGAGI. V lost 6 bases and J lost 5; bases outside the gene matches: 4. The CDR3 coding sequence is TGTGCCAGCAGCCCGACAGGGGGCAACGAGCAGTACTTC. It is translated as CASSPTGGNEQYF.